This paragraph reports one T cell receptor beta chain. Its specific antigen is unknown. Nothing much larger sits one base from this clone, and base qualities are not available. This entry belongs to a study of response to subunit inactivated influenza vaccine (dated by TCRdb to 2016 to 2018). With regard to the full study: Deep quantitative profiling of the T cell receptor repertoire was used in the study to follow responses to a trivalent subunit inactivated influenza vaccine. Paper-wide results and their limitations: It was suggested by the authors that each seasonal influenza vaccination may recruit only a limited number of new T cells.

Trimming takes 5 bases from V and 3 bases from J, and the germline ends sit 22 bases apart. CDR1 and CDR2, looked up from the germline V gene, are SGHAT and FQNNGV. The CDR3 sequence holds 17 residues, the cysteine and phenylalanine included. Only the CDR3 DNA stays, 51 bases, in frame from base 1. Library preparation was by RT-PCR. Sequencing took place on an Illumina HiSeq 2500. TCRdb reprocessed the public reads (quality trimming at Q25 with fastp, clone calling with MiXCR) and kept in-frame beta chains. Identical CDR3 protein sequences are pooled into one entry, listed with their most common genes and DNA. This sample has roughly 650,000 distinct CDR3 sequences in its table, and around 15% of those were observed once. Around 7.6% of the sample rests with the top ten.

The chain joins TRBV11-2 to TRBJ2-5, and TRBD1 may be the D gene, going by 6 matching bases. The source material was PBMCs from blood, sampled less than 15 days before vaccination. This TCR came from a man in his fifties or sixties who received an inactivated influenza vaccine. Donor details come from another sample of the same person, matched by shared clones. The bases read TGTGCCAGCAGCCTAGGACAGCTCTTAGGCCGTGAAGAGACCCAGTACTTC. This yields the protein CASSLGQLLGREETQYF.